The 20 T cell receptor beta chains in this list originate from one sample, sequenced in a study of long-term antiretroviral therapy in people with HIV. Sequencing relied on immunoSEQ assay v3.0, run at survey level. The assay was immunoSEQ multiplex PCR, and TCRdb's table has in-frame clones only and misses some. The profile shows around 30,000 clones, almost 85% of them singletons. The sequencing here drew on unsorted PBMCs, taken roughly 3.5 years after starting antiretroviral therapy. These receptors were obtained from a man in his late teens or twenties with HIV.

The chain carries TRBV19 and TRBJ2-7; 14 bases align to TRBD2. Trimming removed 5 bases from V and 2 bases from J; junction bases left unmatched: 14. This CDR3 contains 19 residues. Germline CDR1 LNHDA, CDR2 SQIVND (reference sequence). The chain's CDR3 is CASSPRGTSGRRGAYEQYF. CDR3 nucleotide sequence: TGTGCCAGTAGTCCTAGAGGGACTAGCGGGAGAAGGGGAGCCTACGAGCAGTACTTC.

This sequence joins TRBV9 and TRBJ2-7; D gene ambiguous. This CDR3 is built from 14 residues. V was pared by 0 bases and J by 2 bases, with 9 bases between. The germline V gene encodes CDR1 SGDLS and CDR2 YYNGEE. The CDR3 protein is CASSVGEPAYEQYF. Here the CDR3 DNA reads TGTGCCAGCAGCGTAGGAGAGCCCGCCTACGAGCAGTACTTC.

This chain connects TRBV18 to TRBJ1-1; no reliable D call. The CDR3 loop spans 14 amino acids. V dropped 3 bases and J dropped 1 base, with 9 bases sitting between them. Germline V CDR1 and CDR2: KGHSH, LQKENI. The CDR3 loop is CASSPQSQNTEAFF. The CDR3 bases are TGTGCCAGCTCACCTCAATCTCAGAACACTGAAGCTTTCTTT.

The chain employs TRBV13 and TRBJ1-2; unclear D gene. The V end was cut by 4 bases, the J end by 5 bases, with 20 bases between. Germline-derived CDR1 and CDR2 are PRHDT and FYEKMQ (reference sequence). CDR3 length equals 16 residues. CDR3 bases: TGTGCCAGCAGCTCACCCGACGCCCGGTTGGTATATGGCTACACCTTC. Translated, it gives CASSSPDARLVYGYTF.

This chain joins TRBV5-5 and TRBJ1-1; 8 positions agree with TRBD1. Germline V CDR1 and CDR2: SGHKS, YYEKEE (reference sequence). With 5 bases clipped from V and 5 bases from J, the junction kept 5 bases outside the gene matches. CDR3 length: 13 residues. The CDR3 loop is CASSEDRGTEAFF. Written as DNA, the CDR3 is TGTGCCAGCAGTGAAGACAGGGGAACTGAAGCTTTCTTT.

The genes are TRBV5-1 and TRBJ2-1; 11 bases match TRBD2. CDR1 and CDR2 (germline): SGHRS, YFSETQ. V gave up 2 bases and J gave up 5 bases; unmatched junction bases: 3. This CDR3 region has 15 residues. The CDR3 coding sequence is TGCGCCAGCAGCTTCGGGACTAGCGGAAACAATGAGCAGTTCTTC. It codes for CASSFGTSGNNEQFF.

The chain is built from TRBV19 and TRBJ2-1; 11 bases are shared with TRBD2. V dropped 6 bases and J dropped 4; count of bases not matched to a gene: 5. The V gene's germline CDR1 is LNHDA and CDR2 SQIVND (reference sequence). The CDR3 sequence is 15 residues long. This CDR3 is CASRVAGGTYNEQFF. Written as DNA, the CDR3 is TGTGCCAGTAGGGTAGCGGGAGGGACGTACAATGAGCAGTTCTTC. Full variable domain (missing parts from reference TRBV19 and TRBJ2-1): DGGITQSPKYLFRKEGQNVTLSCEQNLNHDAMYWYRQDPGQGLRLIYYSQIVNDFQKGDIAEGYSVSREKKESFPLTVTSAQKNPTAFYLCASRVAGGTYNEQFFGPGTRLTVL.

The chain has TRBV4-3 and TRBJ2-7; possible D gene TRBD1, 9 bases. This CDR3 has 18 residues. CDR1 is LGHNA and CDR2 is YSLEER in the germline V gene. Trimming removed 3 bases at V and 1 base at J, with 22 bases between. CDR3 residues: CASSQAGQGLAGSYEQYF. The CDR3 DNA follows: TGCGCCAGCAGCCAGGCCGGACAGGGGCTAGCGGGTTCCTACGAGCAGTACTTC.

The rearrangement uses TRBV5-6 and TRBJ2-5; 8 bases map to TRBD2. Per germline, CDR1 SGHDT and CDR2 YYEEEE. This CDR3 has 13 amino acids. The J segment lost 4 bases and the V segment lost 4 bases, leaving 3 bases of the junction unmatched. CDR3 loop: CASSRGGGETQYF. The CDR3 DNA sequence: TGTGCCAGCAGCCGGGGGGGTGGAGAGACCCAGTACTTC. The variable domain in full, completed from reference TRBV5-6 and TRBJ2-5, reads DAGVTQSPTHLIKTRGQQVTLRCSPKSGHDTVSWYQQALGQGPQFIFQYYEEEERQRGNFPDRFSGHQFPNYSSELNVNALLLGDSALYLCASSRGGGETQYFGPGTRLLVL.

This clone was seen only a few times. The chain employs TRBV11-3 and TRBJ2-2, with D uncertain. The CDR3 is 15 residues long. The V end lost 1 base, the J end lost 2 bases, and 8 bases lay between the germline ends. The germline gives CDR1 SGHNT, CDR2 YENEEA. The CDR3 DNA reads as TGTGCCAGCAGCTTAGGGGGAACAAACACCGGGGAGCTGTTTTTT. Protein sequence: CASSLGGTNTGELFF.

In this sample, this clone turned up once. Written as DNA, the CDR3 is TGTGCCAGCAGTGACGGTCTGGGGGCAGGCACTGAAGCTTTCTTT. It specifies CASSDGLGAGTEAFF. J is TRBJ1-1 and V is TRBV6-4, with D perhaps matching TRBD1 (6 bases). The CDR3 sequence is 15 residues long. Germline CDR1 and CDR2: MRHNA and SNTAGT. Trimming left V 2 bases short and J 4 bases short, with 14 bases between.

The chain joins TRBV27 to TRBJ1-1; 8 bases align to TRBD1. CDR3 size: 18 residues. From germline, CDR1 is MNHEY and CDR2 SMNVEV (reference sequence). V lost 3 bases to trimming and J lost 1 base; unmatched junction nucleotides: 13. CDR3 loop: CASSFRNTGGNRNTEAFF. The CDR3 region has the DNA TGTGCCAGCAGTTTTCGGAACACAGGGGGGAATCGGAACACTGAAGCTTTCTTT.

The rearrangement links TRBV19 to TRBJ1-4, with 9 positions matching TRBD1. CDR1 is LNHDA, CDR2 SQIVND, per germline (reference sequence). The V segment lost 7 bases and the J segment 11 bases; nucleotides outside the gene matches: 17. This CDR3 has 16 residues. The CDR3 DNA is TGTGCCAGTACCCACGCCGGGACAGGGAAGTTTTACAAACTGTTTTTT. This translates into CASTHAGTGKFYKLFF.

This clone was seen only once. The chain has TRBV18 and TRBJ2-7; D is possibly TRBD1 (6 bases). This CDR3 spans 15 amino acids. Between the trimmed V and J ends, which lost 2 bases and 0 bases, there was a span of 11 bases. Germline V gene lookup returns CDR1 KGHSH and CDR2 LQKENI. The DNA of the CDR3 is TGTGCCAGCTCACCAATACGGGACAACTCCTACGAGCAGTACTTC. It encodes CASSPIRDNSYEQYF.

V and J are TRBV27 and TRBJ2-6; TRBD2 agrees at 10 bases. The CDR3 totals 21 residues. The germline V gene encodes CDR1 MNHEY and CDR2 SMNVEV (reference sequence). Trimming cost V 5 bases and J 0 bases; bases outside gene matches: 16. The CDR3 sequence is CASSPYLSSGLASSGANVLTF. CDR3 sequence (DNA): TGTGCCAGCAGTCCTTACCTTTCATCGGGACTAGCGAGCTCTGGGGCCAACGTCCTGACTTTC.

This clone was counted once. V usage is TRBV6-5 and J usage is TRBJ1-1, with 7 bases identical to TRBD1. V was clipped by 2 bases and J by 6 bases; unmatched bases: 9. Per germline, CDR1 MNHEY and CDR2 SVGAGI. This CDR3 has 15 residues. The CDR3 spells CASSYVGGGAAEAFF. CDR3 bases: TGTGCCAGCAGTTACGTTGGAGGGGGCGCGGCTGAAGCTTTCTTT.

The rearrangement joins TRBV27 to TRBJ2-1; the match to TRBD2 covers 7 bases. Germline trimming cut 4 bases from V and 6 bases from J; bases unmatched to any gene: 12. CDR1 and CDR2 (germline): MNHEY, SMNVEV (reference sequence). The CDR3 consists of 16 residues. The DNA for the CDR3 is TGTGCCAGCAGTTCCCTAGATGCTAGCGGTGGCAATGAGCAGTTCTTC. Residues: CASSSLDASGGNEQFF.

For this clone: This sample also contains other DNA sequences that code for the same CDR3. The chain couples TRBV4-1 to TRBJ1-1; D is ambiguous. Germline loops: CDR1 MGHRA, CDR2 YSYEKL. This CDR3 region has 14 residues. V shed 0 bases and J shed 1 base, with 6 bases lying between them. The CDR3 sequence: CASSQDSANTEAFF. The CDR3 DNA follows: TGCGCCAGCAGCCAAGATTCAGCGAACACTGAAGCTTTCTTT.

The rearrangement uses TRBV27 and TRBJ1-4; D perhaps matches TRBD1 (5 bases). V dropped 4 bases and J dropped 5 bases, with 14 bases sitting between them. This CDR3 is 15 amino acids long. Germline V gene lookup returns CDR1 MNHEY and CDR2 SMNVEV (reference sequence). The CDR3 reads CASSYLGESNEKLFF. In DNA, the CDR3 is TGTGCCAGCAGTTACTTAGGGGAGTCAAATGAAAAACTGTTTTTT. The whole variable domain, filled in from reference TRBV27 and TRBJ1-4, reads EAQVTQNPRYLITVTGKKLTVTCSQNMNHEYMSWYRQDPGLGLRQIYYSMNVEVTDKGDVPEGYKVSRKEKRNFPLILESPSPNQTSLYFCASSYLGESNEKLFFGSGTQLSVL.

This chain joins TRBV5-1 and TRBJ1-4, with TRBD1 matching over 8 bases. The CDR3 is 14 residues long. The trim removed 0 bases at V and 7 bases at J, leaving 2 bases unmatched. Germline CDR1 reads SGHRS; CDR2 reads YFSETQ. Here the CDR3 DNA reads TGCGCCAGCAGCTTGGGACAGGGGCTTGAAAAACTGTTTTTT. It translates to CASSLGQGLEKLFF.